This T cell receptor (beta chain) stems from a study of T cell responses to AZD1222 COVID-19 vaccine. Overall study results and limits: Only a handful of people who got AZD1222 tested seropositive at baseline.

As regards this clone: The antigen is not known.

TCRdb's copy holds only in-frame clones and misses some; the assay was immunoSEQ multiplex PCR. The data hold some 56,000 clones, with roughly 87% observed a single time. The TCR was taken from an adult who received the AZD1222 COVID-19 vaccine. Specimen: peripheral blood, collected 28 days after the second AZD1222 dose.

The CDR3 coding sequence is TGTGCCAGCATGAAGCAGGGGGCGGGGGGACAGCCCCAGCATTTT. It specifies CASMKQGAGGQPQHF. The rearrangement joins TRBV2 to TRBJ1-5, with 8 bases that match TRBD1. V lost 7 bases, J lost 7 bases, and 12 bases stayed unmatched. Germline V lookup: CDR1 SNHLY, CDR2 FYNNEI. This CDR3 has 15 residues. The full variable domain, with the rest looked up from reference TRBV2 and TRBJ1-5, is EPEVTQTPSHQVTQMGQEVILRCVPISNHLYFYWYRQILGQKVEFLVSFYNNEISEKSEIFDDQFSVERPDGSNFTLKIRSTKLEDSAMYFCASMKQGAGGQPQHFGDGTRLSIL.